A single sample gave rise to the 22 T cell receptor beta chains below, sequenced in a study of technical replicates of blood from several donors. Generated by immunoSEQ multiplex PCR, the TCRdb table keeps only in-frame clones and is missing some. Altogether roughly 80,000 clones are present, around 93% being singletons, with the ten largest covering 0.24%. The sequenced sample consisted of T cells isolated from PBMCs. These receptors came from a human donor in good health.

The chain recombines TRBV5-1 with TRBJ2-1; TRBD2 aligns across 7 bases. Germline trimming cut 5 bases from V and 15 bases from J; bases unmatched to any gene: 14. Germline CDR1 is SGHRS and CDR2 is YFSETQ. The CDR3 is made up of 13 amino acids. CDR3 region: CASSRGGSFPPFF. The DNA of the CDR3 is TGCGCCAGCAGTCGGGGCGGGAGTTTTCCGCCGTTCTTC.

The rearrangement links TRBV27 to TRBJ2-1; 12 positions agree with TRBD2. V lost 4 bases to trimming and J lost 2 bases; unmatched junction nucleotides: 3. This CDR3 has 16 residues. The V gene's germline CDR1 is MNHEY and CDR2 SMNVEV (reference sequence). The CDR3 protein is CASSSRLAGAYNEQFF. In DNA, the CDR3 is TGTGCCAGCAGTTCGCGACTAGCGGGGGCCTACAATGAGCAGTTCTTC.

The chain couples TRBV19 to TRBJ2-1, with 9 bases aligning to TRBD2. The junction had 2 bases not matched to a gene; V was cut back by 4 bases and J by 4 bases. This CDR3 is built from 14 residues. Germline V gene lookup returns CDR1 LNHDA and CDR2 SQIVND (reference sequence). CDR3: CASSRTSAYNEQFF. As DNA, the CDR3 is TGTGCCAGTAGTAGGACTAGCGCGTACAATGAGCAGTTCTTC.

This chain uses TRBV18 with TRBJ1-1, with TRBD1 matching 7 bases. The CDR3 runs to 15 residues. V trimming: 0 bases; J trimming: 1 base; junction bases outside the gene matches: 2. Germline-derived CDR1 and CDR2 are KGHSH and LQKENI. The CDR3 DNA reads TGTGCCAGCTCACCACCGGACAGGCCGAACACTGAAGCTTTCTTT. Its protein is CASSPPDRPNTEAFF.

This rearrangement joins TRBV5-1 to TRBJ1-1; the D is unclear. The CDR3 consists of 13 residues. Trimming removed 4 bases at V and 6 bases at J, with 13 bases between. Germline V gives CDR1 SGHRS, CDR2 YFSETQ. CDR3 nucleotide sequence: TGCGCCAGCAGCAGTACTCCTTCCCCTGAAGCTTTCTTT. Translated, it gives CASSSTPSPEAFF.

V gene TRBV2 combines with J gene TRBJ1-2, with D possibly matching TRBD1 (6 bases). CDR1 is SNHLY and CDR2 is FYNNEI in the germline V gene. The CDR3 has 13 amino acids. V was trimmed by 4 bases and J by 4 bases, leaving 10 bases between them. CDR3 sequence reads: CASSAQGLYGYTF. The CDR3 DNA reads TGTGCCAGCAGTGCACAGGGCCTCTATGGCTACACCTTC. The full variable domain, in which reference TRBV2 and TRBJ1-2 provide the parts outside the CDR3, is EPEVTQTPSHQVTQMGQEVILRCVPISNHLYFYWYRQILGQKVEFLVSFYNNEISEKSEIFDDQFSVERPDGSNFTLKIRSTKLEDSAMYFCASSAQGLYGYTFGSGTRLTVV.

The chain combines TRBV5-1 with TRBJ1-1; D call uncertain. V lost 4 bases and J lost 0, with 13 bases in between. CDR3 size: 15 residues. Per the germline V gene, CDR1 is SGHRS and CDR2 is YFSETQ. DNA of the CDR3: TGCGCCAGCAGCACCTTTTCAGAAATGAACACTGAAGCTTTCTTT. Its translation: CASSTFSEMNTEAFF.

The V gene is TRBV9, the J gene TRBJ2-3; 15 nucleotides align to TRBD2. The CDR3 is made up of 20 amino acids. V was clipped by 3 bases and J by 0 bases; unmatched bases: 11. Germline CDR1 and CDR2: SGDLS and YYNGEE. CDR3 sequence (DNA): TGTGCCAGCAGCGCTTGGTGGGGGACTAGCGGGAGGACTAGCACAGATACGCAGTATTTT. Translated: CASSAWWGTSGRTSTDTQYF.

The CDR3 protein is CASSESVSSTDTQYF. The CDR3 DNA sequence: TGTGCCAGCAGTGAATCCGTGTCTAGCACAGATACGCAGTATTTT. V and J are TRBV25-1 and TRBJ2-3; D is uncertain. Germline loops: CDR1 MGHDK, CDR2 SYGVNS. Trimming shortened V by 1 base and J by 0 bases, and 8 bases separated the two germline ends. CDR3 size: 15 residues.

This clone was observed a single time. Compared with germline, one end of the junction differs, possibly owing to a read error. The V and J genes are TRBV28 and TRBJ2-1; 14 bases are a match to TRBD2. The CDR3 extends over 15 amino acids. The germline CDR1 and CDR2 sequences are MDHEN and SYDVKM. The chain's CDR3 is CASSLVTSGRERGIF. The CDR3, as DNA: TGTGCCAGCAGTTTAGTGACTAGCGGGAGGGAAAGGGGAATCTTC.

The rearrangement links TRBV29-1 to TRBJ2-2, with a weak D call TRBD2 (6 bases). Trimming took off 1 base at V and 14 bases at J, with 14 bases between the two ends. The CDR3 contains 12 residues. Germline V CDR1 and CDR2: SQVTM, ANQGSEA. CDR3 in DNA: TGCAGCGTTGAAGGTCCCTTGGGGGGTCTGTTTTTT. Protein product: CSVEGPLGGLFF.

In nucleotides, the CDR3 is TGTGCCAGTAGTATTTTTGGGGGGGGGAATTCACCCCTCCACTTT. Protein sequence: CASSIFGGGNSPLHF. V usage is TRBV19 and J usage is TRBJ1-6; tentatively, D is TRBD1 (5 bases). Per the germline V gene, CDR1 is LNHDA and CDR2 is SQIVND (reference sequence). Between the trimmed V and J ends, which lost 3 bases and 7 bases, there was a span of 13 bases. This CDR3 comprises 15 residues.

The chain carries TRBV7-6 and TRBJ2-1; D possibly corresponds to TRBD2 (6 bases). V was shortened by 1 base and J by 0 bases, with 7 bases between the two germline ends. The V gene's germline CDR1 is SGHVS and CDR2 FNYEAQ. The CDR3 is made up of 15 amino acids. The CDR3 reads CASSLGDSSYNEQFF. In DNA, the CDR3 is TGTGCCAGCAGCTTAGGGGACTCCTCCTACAATGAGCAGTTCTTC.

The chain recombines TRBV7-6 with TRBJ2-3; TRBD2 matches at 13 bases. Germline V gives CDR1 SGHVS, CDR2 FNYEAQ. The CDR3 contains 20 residues. Germline trimming cut 5 bases from V and 2 bases from J; bases unmatched to any gene: 16. CDR3 sequence: CASSKDSGLAGIYITDTQYF. The DNA of the CDR3 is TGTGCCAGCAGCAAAGATTCGGGACTAGCGGGAATTTATATCACAGATACGCAGTATTTT. The variable domain in full, completed from reference TRBV7-6 and TRBJ2-3, reads GAGVSQSPRYKVTKRGQDVALRCDPISGHVSLYWYRQALGQGPEFLTYFNYEAQQDKSGLPNDRFSAERPEGSISTLTIQRTEQRDSAMYRCASSKDSGLAGIYITDTQYFGPGTRLTVL.

This clone was seen just once. The chain has TRBV19 and TRBJ2-7, with D hard to call. The CDR3 loop spans 13 amino acids. Trimming took off 9 bases at V and 3 bases at J, with 15 bases between the two ends. Germline CDR1 and CDR2: LNHDA and SQIVND (reference sequence). CDR3 nucleotide sequence: TGTGCCAGCGCCATTAACCTAATCTACGAGCAGTACTTC. Amino acids: CASAINLIYEQYF.

This clone came up once. The chain employs TRBV5-1 and TRBJ1-1; a weak D match, TRBD1 (6 bases). Trimming left V 4 bases short and J 1 base short, with 14 bases between. Germline CDR1 and CDR2: SGHRS and YFSETQ. The CDR3 has 15 amino acids. The CDR3 DNA follows: TGCGCCAGCAGCCAAGATACAGGGTGGAACACTGAAGCTTTCTTT. Protein product: CASSQDTGWNTEAFF.

Points on this clone: One junction end does not reproduce the germline sequence, and a read error may be involved. The chain uses TRBV7-7 and TRBJ1-4; D may be TRBD1 (6 bases). CDR1 and CDR2 (germline): SSHAT, FNYEAQ (reference sequence). This CDR3 is 13 amino acids long. The CDR3 DNA follows: TGTGCTAGCAGCCAAGAACAGGGAAGAAAACTGTTTTTT. Translating it yields CASSQEQGRKLFF.

The gene calls are TRBV11-3 and TRBJ1-4; 10 nucleotides agree with TRBD1. The V and J ends lost 5 bases and 7 bases, in that order; junction bases with no gene match: 16. Germline-derived CDR1 and CDR2 are SGHNT and YENEEA. CDR3 length equals 18 residues. CDR3 residues: CASSLRGGTGEELEKLFF. The CDR3 nucleotides read TGTGCCAGCAGCCTTCGAGGGGGGACAGGGGAAGAACTTGAAAAACTGTTTTTT.

The chain combines TRBV5-4 with TRBJ2-2; possibly TRBD1 for D (6 bases). The CDR3 covers 16 residues. Germline-derived CDR1 and CDR2 are SGHNT and YYREEE (reference sequence). With 2 bases removed from V and 5 bases from J, the gap between germline ends came to 16 bases. This CDR3 reads CASSFIQGPSTGELFF. The CDR3 bases are TGTGCCAGCAGCTTTATTCAGGGGCCGAGTACCGGGGAGCTGTTTTTT. Supplemented by reference TRBV5-4 and TRBJ2-2, the full variable domain reads ETGVTQSPTHLIKTRGQQVTLRCSSQSGHNTVSWYQQALGQGPQFIFQYYREEENGRGNFPPRFSGLQFPNYSSELNVNALELDDSALYLCASSFIQGPSTGELFFGEGSRLTVL.

V gene TRBV5-6 combines with J gene TRBJ1-4; 8 bases agree with TRBD1. The CDR3 has 16 amino acids. Looked up from germline, CDR1 is SGHDT and CDR2 is YYEEEE. Trimming removed 6 bases from V and 0 bases from J; junction bases left unmatched: 7. CDR3 protein: CASTQDRAATNEKLFF. Written as DNA, the CDR3 is TGTGCCAGCACCCAGGACAGGGCGGCAACTAATGAAAAACTGTTTTTT.

The CDR3 bases are TGTGCCAGCAGCTTAGGGGGAGGAAGCAAGTTCTTC. Protein: CASSLGGGSKFF. The chain couples TRBV7-9 to TRBJ2-1, with D possibly TRBD2 on 6 matching bases. Germline V CDR1 and CDR2: SEHNR, FQNEAQ (reference sequence). Between the trimmed V and J ends, which lost 1 base and 14 bases, there was a span of 12 bases. The CDR3 spans 12 residues.

This clone was observed a single time. The J gene is TRBJ1-1, the V gene TRBV28, with 8 bases aligning to TRBD1. V dropped 4 bases and J dropped 4; count of bases not matched to a gene: 8. The CDR3 runs to 15 residues. The germline gives CDR1 MDHEN, CDR2 SYDVKM. The CDR3 sequence: CASSSTKTGGTEAFF. CDR3 bases: TGTGCCAGCAGTTCCACTAAAACAGGGGGCACTGAAGCTTTCTTT.